A single sample gave rise to the 20 T cell receptor beta chains below, sequenced in a study of CD8 T cells in ankylosing spondylitis. General observations from the study: Apparently characteristic of ankylosing spondylitis blood was a TCR beta motif (eight highly homologous variants).

TCRdb reprocessed the 5' RACE reads via MiXCR and lists one record per CDR3 protein. The table records fewer than 400,000 distinct CDR3 sequences, 20% to 25% of them present only once. The antigens these receptors bind are not known. The sequenced sample was blood, either unsorted or a sorted T cell fraction (not recorded which). The receptor set was obtained from a male donor with ankylosing spondylitis.

This clonotype was counted a few times. The J gene is TRBJ2-2, the V gene TRBV7-9; D unresolved. CDR1 and CDR2 from the germline V gene are SEHNR and FQNEAQ (reference sequence). Between the trimmed V and J ends, which lost 3 bases and 7 bases, there was a span of 9 bases. CDR3 length equals 13 residues. The CDR3 loop reads CASSFSNVGELFF. The CDR3 DNA reads TGTGCCAGCAGCTTTAGTAACGTCGGGGAGCTGTTTTTT. Supplemented by reference TRBV7-9 and TRBJ2-2, the full variable domain reads DTGVSQNPRHKITKRGQNVTFRCDPISEHNRLYWYRQTLGQGPEFLTYFQNEAQLEKSRLLSDRFSAERPKGSFSTLEIQRTEQGDSAMYLCASSFSNVGELFFGEGSRLTVL.

The chain links TRBV19 to TRBJ2-3; D is unclear. This CDR3 region has 13 residues. Germline V gene lookup returns CDR1 LNHDA and CDR2 SQIVND (reference sequence). V was shortened by 3 bases and J by 3 bases, with 7 bases between the two germline ends. CDR3 DNA: TGTGCCAGTAGTATCACGTGGACAGATACGCAGTATTTT. Protein: CASSITWTDTQYF.

This clonotype was detected only a few times. The chain couples TRBV7-2 to TRBJ2-2; no firm D call. CDR1 is SGHTA and CDR2 is FQGNSA in the germline V gene. The CDR3 consists of 15 residues. The ends were cut back, 6 bases at V and 6 bases at J, with 17 bases in the middle. The chain's CDR3 is CASRGGRTFPGELFF. The CDR3, as DNA: TGTGCCAGCAGGGGCGGCAGGACCTTCCCCGGGGAGCTGTTTTTT.

V usage is TRBV5-1 and J usage is TRBJ2-7; 9 nucleotides align to TRBD1. J lost 6 bases, V lost 2 bases, and 9 bases had no gene match. Germline-derived CDR1 and CDR2 are SGHRS and YFSETQ. This CDR3 has 15 amino acids. Here the CDR3 DNA reads TGCGCCAGCAGCTTAGGGGACAGGGATTCACCCGAGCAGTACTTC. The encoded protein is CASSLGDRDSPEQYF.

The V gene is TRBV9, the J gene TRBJ1-6; 7 nucleotides match TRBD1. Germline V gene data show CDR1 as SGDLS and CDR2 as YYNGEE. Trimming took 0 bases from V and 5 from J; bases not matched to a gene: 5. The CDR3 consists of 16 residues. CDR3 sequence (DNA): TGTGCCAGCAGCGTAGGGGGGACAGCCAATAATTCACCCCTCCACTTT. It specifies CASSVGGTANNSPLHF.

The J gene is TRBJ2-7, the V gene TRBV5-1; maybe TRBD2 (6 bases). The V gene lost 1 base and the J gene lost 7 bases, with 18 bases spanning the gap. Germline V gene sequence: CDR1 SGHRS, CDR2 YFSETQ. This CDR3 region has 15 residues. In nucleotides, the CDR3 is TGCGCCAGCAGCTTGCGCGTCGGGAGTTCTCGGGAGCAGTACTTC. Protein product: CASSLRVGSSREQYF.

This chain uses TRBV4-1 with TRBJ2-1, with D perhaps being TRBD1 or TRBD2 (5 bases each). V was clipped by 0 bases and J by 5 bases, with 17 bases between them. The CDR3 has 17 amino acids. CDR1 MGHRA and CDR2 YSYEKL come from the germline V gene. CDR3 nucleotide sequence: TGCGCCAGCAGCCAAGATATTCGGGGACCGGGGAACAATGAGCAGTTCTTC. Its protein product is CASSQDIRGPGNNEQFF.

V is TRBV12-3 or TRBV12-4 and J is TRBJ2-1; maybe TRBD2 (6 bases). The CDR3 loop spans 16 amino acids. Trimming shortened V by 5 bases and J by 3 bases, and 17 bases separated the two germline ends. The CDR3, as DNA: TGTGCCAGCAGTCGACCTATAGCGGCAGACTACAATGAGCAGTTCTTC. It is translated as CASSRPIAADYNEQFF.

This clonotype was found a few times. This chain links TRBV5-1 with TRBJ2-1; TRBD2 might be the D (5 bases). In germline, CDR1 is SGHRS, CDR2 YFSETQ. The V end was cut by 0 bases, the J end by 9 bases, with 13 bases between. The CDR3 spans 14 residues. CDR3 region: CASSLEVIAGEQFF. The CDR3 nucleotides are TGCGCCAGCAGCTTGGAAGTTATTGCGGGTGAGCAGTTCTTC.

V is TRBV5-1 and J is TRBJ2-7, with D possibly TRBD1 on 5 matching bases. The CDR3 totals 14 residues. Per the germline V gene, CDR1 is SGHRS and CDR2 is YFSETQ. Deletions cut 3 bases from V and 5 bases from J, with 15 bases between. CDR3 in DNA: TGCGCCAGCAGCTCCCAGGGTTATCAGGACGAGCAGTACTTC. It is translated as CASSSQGYQDEQYF.

This clonotype occurred many times. The V call is TRBV6-1, the J call TRBJ1-5, with D uncertain. This CDR3 comprises 15 residues. CDR1 is MNHNS, CDR2 SASEGT, per germline. V dropped 5 bases and J dropped 0 bases, with 11 bases sitting between them. The CDR3 DNA is TGTGCCAGCAGTCGGCAGTGGGGTAGCAATCAGCCCCAGCATTTT. It yields the protein CASSRQWGSNQPQHF.

The J gene is TRBJ2-4, the V gene TRBV4-1; the D gene is possibly TRBD1 (6 bases). The germline V gene has CDR1 MGHRA and CDR2 YSYEKL. The CDR3 totals 16 residues. Trimming stripped 4 bases from V and 0 bases from J, with 13 bases between. Written as DNA, the CDR3 is TGCGCCAGCAGCCCAGGTCAGGGGATAGCCAAAAACATTCAGTACTTC. Amino acid sequence: CASSPGQGIAKNIQYF.

This clonotype was seen a handful of times. V and J are TRBV29-1 and TRBJ1-5; 9 nucleotides align to TRBD1. Germline V gene data show CDR1 as SQVTM and CDR2 as ANQGSEA. The trim removed 4 bases at V and 5 bases at J, leaving 3 bases unmatched. The CDR3 consists of 13 residues. The CDR3 region has the DNA TGCAGCGTTGTCACAGGGGGCGATCAGCCCCAGCATTTT. It encodes CSVVTGGDQPQHF.

This clonotype turned up a few times. The CDR3 nucleotides are TGTGCCAGCTCACCGACAGTATACAATGAGCAGTTCTTC. As protein: CASSPTVYNEQFF. This chain connects TRBV18 to TRBJ2-1, with D possibly TRBD1 on 5 matching bases. Germline CDR1 and CDR2: KGHSH and LQKENI. This CDR3 is 13 amino acids long. V was clipped by 3 bases and J by 4 bases, with 7 bases between them. Supplemented by reference TRBV18 and TRBJ2-1, the full variable domain reads NAGVMQNPRHLVRRRGQEARLRCSPMKGHSHVYWYRQLPEEGLKFMVYLQKENIIDESGMPKERFSAEFPKEGPSILRIQQVVRGDSAAYFCASSPTVYNEQFFGPGTRLTVL.

The chain couples TRBV11-2 to TRBJ1-4, with 8 positions matching TRBD1. The germline V gene has CDR1 SGHAT and CDR2 FQNNGV. This CDR3 has 12 residues. The junction had 1 base not matched to a gene; V was cut back by 5 bases and J by 8 bases. The CDR3, as DNA: TGTGCCAGCAGCCGACAGGGGGAAAAACTGTTTTTT. Its translation is CASSRQGEKLFF.

V is TRBV27 and J is TRBJ2-2; D is perhaps TRBD1 (5 bases). CDR3 length equals 15 residues. Germline V gives CDR1 MNHEY, CDR2 SMNVEV (reference sequence). V was trimmed by 3 bases and J by 1 base, leaving 9 bases between them. The CDR3 nucleotides read TGTGCCAGCAGTTTTAGTACAGGGAACACCGGGGAGCTGTTTTTT. It is translated as CASSFSTGNTGELFF.

In its sample, this clonotype was seen a few times. The chain uses TRBV18 and TRBJ2-5; D gene unclear. The ends were cut back, 5 bases at V and 1 base at J, with 14 bases in the middle. In germline, CDR1 is KGHSH, CDR2 LQKENI. The CDR3 totals 15 residues. As DNA, the CDR3 is TGTGCCAGCTCAAGGTTAATGATACTCCAAGAGACCCAGTACTTC. Translating it yields CASSRLMILQETQYF. Based on the CDR3 plus reference TRBV18 and TRBJ2-5, the full variable domain is NAGVMQNPRHLVRRRGQEARLRCSPMKGHSHVYWYRQLPEEGLKFMVYLQKENIIDESGMPKERFSAEFPKEGPSILRIQQVVRGDSAAYFCASSRLMILQETQYFGPGTRLLVL.

The gene calls are TRBV5-1 and TRBJ2-1; 13 bases line up with TRBD2. Looked up from germline, CDR1 is SGHRS and CDR2 is YFSETQ. The CDR3 loop spans 15 amino acids. Germline trimming cut 4 bases from V and 8 bases from J; bases unmatched to any gene: 6. The CDR3 coding sequence is TGCGCCAGCAGCCTCCGGACTAGCGGGAGCCATGAGCAGTTCTTC. Its translation is CASSLRTSGSHEQFF.

The sample holds a few counts of this clonotype. The chain employs TRBV7-8 and TRBJ1-5; no definite D call. The germline V gene encodes CDR1 SGHVS and CDR2 FQNEAQ. The ends were cut back, 3 bases at V and 0 bases at J, with 12 bases in the middle. The CDR3 has 16 residues. As DNA, the CDR3 is TGTGCCAGCAGCTTTGCTCGGACGGTTAGCAATCAGCCCCAGCATTTT. Translating it yields CASSFARTVSNQPQHF.

About this clonotype itself: Since the CDR3 does not end with the conserved phenylalanine or tryptophan, this likely comes from a read error. The CDR3 spells CSVSSGRETQYL. The CDR3 DNA is TGCAGCGTTTCATCAGGGAGAGAGACCCAGTACCTC. This chain joins TRBV29-1 and TRBJ2-5; possibly TRBD1 or TRBD2 for D (5 bases each). V lost 5 bases and J lost 4, with 11 bases in between. CDR1 and CDR2 (germline): SQVTM, ANQGSEA. The CDR3 sequence is 12 residues long.